This paragraph reports one T cell receptor (beta chain). The target antigen is unknown. The data were obtained in a study of cytomegalovirus exposure and HLA in healthy donors. Points from the study as a whole: Among immune exposure information, only CMV serostatus was available. Across donors, presence/absence analyses took sequencing depth to be roughly uniform. Some segments of the V type, notably TRBV6-2 and TRBV6-3, were excluded as indistinguishable. Later work found most CMV-associated TCR beta chains apparently HLA-restricted.

The CDR3 runs 14 residues. The germline gives CDR1 MNHEY, CDR2 SVGAGI. Trimming removed 7 bases from V and 6 bases from J; junction bases left unmatched: 9. 13 Jbeta primers and 60 Vbeta primers were used for the PCR. Generated by immunoSEQ multiplex PCR, the TCRdb table keeps only in-frame clones and is missing some. The sample consists of roughly 260,000 clones, roughly 86% of them appearing once. The TCR originated in a middle-aged woman in good health and CMV-seropositive. The specimen was PBMCs. The rearrangement joins TRBV6-5 to TRBJ2-1; 7 nucleotides match TRBD2. The DNA for the CDR3 is TGTGCCAGCACCGTAGCGGGTTCCGTCAATGAGCAGTTCTTC. Protein sequence: CASTVAGSVNEQFF.